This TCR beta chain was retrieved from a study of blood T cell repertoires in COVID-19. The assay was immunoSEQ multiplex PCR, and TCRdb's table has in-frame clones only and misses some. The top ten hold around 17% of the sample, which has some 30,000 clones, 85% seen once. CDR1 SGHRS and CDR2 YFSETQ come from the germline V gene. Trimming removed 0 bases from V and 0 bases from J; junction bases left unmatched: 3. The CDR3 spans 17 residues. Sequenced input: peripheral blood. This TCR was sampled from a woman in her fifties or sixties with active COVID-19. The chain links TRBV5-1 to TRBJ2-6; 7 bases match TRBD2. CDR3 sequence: CASSLVSGTSGANVLTF. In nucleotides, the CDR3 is TGCGCCAGCAGCTTGGTGAGCGGGACCTCTGGGGCCAACGTCCTGACTTTC. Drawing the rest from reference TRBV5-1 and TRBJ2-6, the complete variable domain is KAGVTQTPRYLIKTRGQQVTLSCSPISGHRSVSWYQQTPGQGLQFLFEYFSETQRNKGNFPGRFSGRQFSNSRSEMNVSTLELGDSALYLCASSLVSGTSGANVLTFGAGSRLTVL.